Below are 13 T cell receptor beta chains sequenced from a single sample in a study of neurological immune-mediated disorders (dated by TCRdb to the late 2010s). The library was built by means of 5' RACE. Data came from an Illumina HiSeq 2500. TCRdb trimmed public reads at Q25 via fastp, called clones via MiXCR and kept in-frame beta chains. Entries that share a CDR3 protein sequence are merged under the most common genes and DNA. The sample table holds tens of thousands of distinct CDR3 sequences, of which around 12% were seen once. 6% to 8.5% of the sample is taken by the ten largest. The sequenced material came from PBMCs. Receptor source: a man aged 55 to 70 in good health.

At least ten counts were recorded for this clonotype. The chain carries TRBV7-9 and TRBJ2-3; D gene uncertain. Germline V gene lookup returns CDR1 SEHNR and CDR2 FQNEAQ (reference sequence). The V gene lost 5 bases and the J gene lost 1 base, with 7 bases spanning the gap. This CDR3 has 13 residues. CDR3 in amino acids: CASSAAGTDTQYF. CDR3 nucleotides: TGTGCCAGCAGCGCCGCGGGCACAGATACGCAGTATTTT.

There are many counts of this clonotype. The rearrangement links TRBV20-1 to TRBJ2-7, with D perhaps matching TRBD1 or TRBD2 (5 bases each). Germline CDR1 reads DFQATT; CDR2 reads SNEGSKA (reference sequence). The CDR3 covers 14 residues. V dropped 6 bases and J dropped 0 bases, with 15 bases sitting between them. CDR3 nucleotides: TGCAGTGCCAGGCCCGGGGACCTCTCCTACGAGCAGTACTTC. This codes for CSARPGDLSYEQYF.

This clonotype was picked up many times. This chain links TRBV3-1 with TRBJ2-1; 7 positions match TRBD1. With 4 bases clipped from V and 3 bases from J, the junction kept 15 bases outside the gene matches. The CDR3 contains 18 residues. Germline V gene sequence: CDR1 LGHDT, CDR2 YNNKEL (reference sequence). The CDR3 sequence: CASSPSRDRLWVYNEQFF. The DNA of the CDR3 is TGTGCCAGCAGCCCCAGCCGGGACAGATTATGGGTCTACAATGAGCAGTTCTTC.

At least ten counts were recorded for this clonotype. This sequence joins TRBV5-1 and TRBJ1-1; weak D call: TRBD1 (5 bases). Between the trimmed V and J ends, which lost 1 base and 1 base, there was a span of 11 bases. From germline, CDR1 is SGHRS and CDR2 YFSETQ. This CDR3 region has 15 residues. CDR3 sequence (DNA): TGCGCCAGCAGCTTGTGGGGGAACGGGAACACTGAAGCTTTCTTT. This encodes CASSLWGNGNTEAFF.

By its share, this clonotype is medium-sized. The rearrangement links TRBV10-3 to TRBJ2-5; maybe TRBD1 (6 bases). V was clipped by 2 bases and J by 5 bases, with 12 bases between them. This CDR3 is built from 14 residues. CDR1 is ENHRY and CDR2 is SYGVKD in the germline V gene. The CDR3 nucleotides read TGTGCCATCAGTGAGAACAGGGTCGCGGAGACCCAGTACTTC. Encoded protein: CAISENRVAETQYF.

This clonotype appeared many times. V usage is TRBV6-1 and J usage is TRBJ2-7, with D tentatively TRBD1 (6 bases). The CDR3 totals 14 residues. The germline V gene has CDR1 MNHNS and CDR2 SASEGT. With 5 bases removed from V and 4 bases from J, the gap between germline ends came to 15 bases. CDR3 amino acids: CASSTDSGPYEQYF. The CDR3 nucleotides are TGTGCCAGCAGTACGGACAGTGGTCCTTACGAGCAGTACTTC.

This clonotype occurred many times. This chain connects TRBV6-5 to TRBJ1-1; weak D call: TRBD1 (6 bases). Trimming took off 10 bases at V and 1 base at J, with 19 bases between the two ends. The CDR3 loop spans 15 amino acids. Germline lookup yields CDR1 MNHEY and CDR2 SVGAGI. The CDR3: CATGRQGRGNTEAFF. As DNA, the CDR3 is TGTGCCACCGGCCGTCAGGGGCGAGGGAACACTGAAGCTTTCTTT.

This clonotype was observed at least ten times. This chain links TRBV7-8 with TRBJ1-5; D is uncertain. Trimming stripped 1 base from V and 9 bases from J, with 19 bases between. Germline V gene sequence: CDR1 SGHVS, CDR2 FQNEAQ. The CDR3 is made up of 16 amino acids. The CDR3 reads CASSLVPAASHRPQHF. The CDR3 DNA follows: TGTGCCAGCAGCTTAGTCCCCGCAGCTAGCCACCGGCCCCAGCATTTT.

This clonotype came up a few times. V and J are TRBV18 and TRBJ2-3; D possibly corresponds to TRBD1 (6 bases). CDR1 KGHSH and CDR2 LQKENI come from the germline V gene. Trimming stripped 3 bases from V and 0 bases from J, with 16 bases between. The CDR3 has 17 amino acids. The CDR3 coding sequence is TGTGCCAGCTCACCTGAGACAGGTTATTATAGCACAGATACGCAGTATTTT. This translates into CASSPETGYYSTDTQYF.

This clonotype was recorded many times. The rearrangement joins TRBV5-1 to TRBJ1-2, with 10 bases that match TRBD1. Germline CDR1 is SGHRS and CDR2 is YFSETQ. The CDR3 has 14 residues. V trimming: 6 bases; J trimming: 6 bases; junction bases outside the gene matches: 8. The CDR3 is CASTPRGTGDGYTF. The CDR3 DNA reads TGCGCCAGCACCCCGCGGGGGACAGGGGATGGCTACACCTTC.

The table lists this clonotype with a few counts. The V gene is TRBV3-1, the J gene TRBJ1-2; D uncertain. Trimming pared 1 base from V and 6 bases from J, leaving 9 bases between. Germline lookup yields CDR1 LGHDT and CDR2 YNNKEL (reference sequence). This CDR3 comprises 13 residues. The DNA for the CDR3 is TGTGCCAGCAGCCAAGCCGACACCGATGGCTACACCTTC. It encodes CASSQADTDGYTF.

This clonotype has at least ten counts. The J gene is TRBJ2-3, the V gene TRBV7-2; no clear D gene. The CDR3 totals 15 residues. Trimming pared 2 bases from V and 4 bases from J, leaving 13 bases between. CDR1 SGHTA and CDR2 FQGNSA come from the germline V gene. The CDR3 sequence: CASSLTAGPSDTQYF. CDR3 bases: TGTGCCAGCAGCTTAACCGCCGGACCATCAGATACGCAGTATTTT.

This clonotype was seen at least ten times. The CDR3 DNA is TGTGCCAGCAGTTTGGGTTATAATGAAAAACTGTTTTTT. Translating gives CASSLGYNEKLFF. The chain combines TRBV12-3 or TRBV12-4 with TRBJ1-4, with D unresolved. This CDR3 is 13 amino acids long. The germline V and J ends were trimmed by 3 bases and 4 bases, with 6 bases remaining between them.